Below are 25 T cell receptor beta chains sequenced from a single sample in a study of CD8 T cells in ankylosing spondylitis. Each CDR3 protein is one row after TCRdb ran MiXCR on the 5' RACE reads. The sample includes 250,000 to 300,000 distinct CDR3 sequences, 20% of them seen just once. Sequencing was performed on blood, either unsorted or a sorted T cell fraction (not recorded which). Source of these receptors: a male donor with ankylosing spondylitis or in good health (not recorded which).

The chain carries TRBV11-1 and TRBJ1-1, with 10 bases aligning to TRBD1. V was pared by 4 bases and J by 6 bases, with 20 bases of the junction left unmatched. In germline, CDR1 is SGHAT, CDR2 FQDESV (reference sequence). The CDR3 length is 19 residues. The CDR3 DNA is TGTGCCAGCAGCTCCTCGAGCGGGGGCGGGACAGGGGATAGAGCTGAAGCTTTCTTT. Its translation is CASSSSSGGGTGDRAEAFF.

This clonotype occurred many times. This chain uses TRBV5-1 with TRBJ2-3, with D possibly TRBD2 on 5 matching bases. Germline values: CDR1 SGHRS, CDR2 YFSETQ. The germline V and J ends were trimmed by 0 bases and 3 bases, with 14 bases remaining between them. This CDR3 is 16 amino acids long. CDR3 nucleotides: TGCGCCAGCAGCTTGGAGAACGTTCGGGATACAGATACGCAGTATTTT. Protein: CASSLENVRDTDTQYF.

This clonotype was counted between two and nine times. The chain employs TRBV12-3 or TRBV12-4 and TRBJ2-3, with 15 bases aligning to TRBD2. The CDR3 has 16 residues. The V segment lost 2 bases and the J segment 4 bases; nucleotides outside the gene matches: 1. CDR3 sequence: CASSLWTSGRADTQYF. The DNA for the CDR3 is TGTGCCAGCAGTTTATGGACTAGCGGGAGGGCAGATACGCAGTATTTT.

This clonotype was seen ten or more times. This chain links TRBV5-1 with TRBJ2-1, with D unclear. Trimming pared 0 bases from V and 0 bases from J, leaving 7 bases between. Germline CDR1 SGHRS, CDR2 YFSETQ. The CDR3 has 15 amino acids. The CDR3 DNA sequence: TGCGCCAGCAGCTTGGATTCAGGCTCCTACAATGAGCAGTTCTTC. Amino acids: CASSLDSGSYNEQFF.

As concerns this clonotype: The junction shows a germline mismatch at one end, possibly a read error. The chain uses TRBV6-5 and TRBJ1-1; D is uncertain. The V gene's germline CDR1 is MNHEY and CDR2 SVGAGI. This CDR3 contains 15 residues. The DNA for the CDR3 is TGTGCCCGCAGTTACTCGCACCCCGGTGGCACTGAAGCTTTCTTT. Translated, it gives CARSYSHPGGTEAFF.

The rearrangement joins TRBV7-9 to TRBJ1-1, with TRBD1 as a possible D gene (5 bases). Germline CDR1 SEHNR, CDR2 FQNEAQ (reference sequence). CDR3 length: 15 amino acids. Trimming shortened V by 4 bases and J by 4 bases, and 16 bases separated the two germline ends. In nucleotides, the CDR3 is TGTGCCAGCAGCTACGATCTCGGGGGGAGCACTGAAGCTTTCTTT. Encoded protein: CASSYDLGGSTEAFF. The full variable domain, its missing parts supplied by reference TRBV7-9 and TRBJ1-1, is DTGVSQNPRHKITKRGQNVTFRCDPISEHNRLYWYRQTLGQGPEFLTYFQNEAQLEKSRLLSDRFSAERPKGSFSTLEIQRTEQGDSAMYLCASSYDLGGSTEAFFGQGTRLTVV.

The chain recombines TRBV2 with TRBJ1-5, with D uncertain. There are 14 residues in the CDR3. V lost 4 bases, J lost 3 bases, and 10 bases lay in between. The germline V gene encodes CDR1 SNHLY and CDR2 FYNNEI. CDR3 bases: TGTGCCAGCAGTGTTGGTGGGATCAATCAGCCCCAGCATTTT. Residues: CASSVGGINQPQHF.

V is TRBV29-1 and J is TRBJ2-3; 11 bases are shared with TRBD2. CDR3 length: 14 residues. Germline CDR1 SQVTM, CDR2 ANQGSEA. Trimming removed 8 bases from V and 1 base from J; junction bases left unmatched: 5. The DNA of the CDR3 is TGCAGCCTAGGACTAGCGGGTGGCACAGATACGCAGTATTTT. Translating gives CSLGLAGGTDTQYF.

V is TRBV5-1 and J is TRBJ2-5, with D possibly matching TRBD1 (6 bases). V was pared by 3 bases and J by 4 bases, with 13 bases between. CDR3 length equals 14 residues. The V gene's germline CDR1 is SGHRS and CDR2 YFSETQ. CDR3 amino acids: CASSSQGQRETQYF. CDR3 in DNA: TGCGCCAGCAGCTCGCAGGGACAACGAGAGACCCAGTACTTC.

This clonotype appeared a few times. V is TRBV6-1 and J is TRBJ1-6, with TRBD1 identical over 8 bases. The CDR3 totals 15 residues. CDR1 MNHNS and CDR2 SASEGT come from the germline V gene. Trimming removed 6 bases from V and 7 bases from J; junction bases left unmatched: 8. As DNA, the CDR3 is TGTGCCAGCAGGATTAGACAGGGGATCAATTCACCCCTCCACTTT. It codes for CASRIRQGINSPLHF.

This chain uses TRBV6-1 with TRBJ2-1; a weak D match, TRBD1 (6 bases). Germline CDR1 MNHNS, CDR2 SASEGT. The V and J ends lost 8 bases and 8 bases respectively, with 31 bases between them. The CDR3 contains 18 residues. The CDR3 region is CASWRQATKSHLSDEQFF. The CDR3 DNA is TGTGCCAGCTGGAGACAGGCTACGAAGTCACATCTTAGCGATGAGCAGTTCTTC.

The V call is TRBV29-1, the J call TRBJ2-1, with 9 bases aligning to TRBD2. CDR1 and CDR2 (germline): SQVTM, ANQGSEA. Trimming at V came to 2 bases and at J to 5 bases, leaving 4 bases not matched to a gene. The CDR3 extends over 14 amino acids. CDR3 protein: CSVESREGNNEQFF. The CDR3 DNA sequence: TGCAGCGTTGAATCGCGGGAGGGGAACAATGAGCAGTTCTTC.

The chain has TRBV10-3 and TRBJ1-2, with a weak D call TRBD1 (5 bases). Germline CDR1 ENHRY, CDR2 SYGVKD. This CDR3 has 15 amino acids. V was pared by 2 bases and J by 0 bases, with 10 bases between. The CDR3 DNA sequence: TGTGCCATCAGTGAGAGACGGGGCTCTAACTATGGCTACACCTTC. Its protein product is CAISERRGSNYGYTF.

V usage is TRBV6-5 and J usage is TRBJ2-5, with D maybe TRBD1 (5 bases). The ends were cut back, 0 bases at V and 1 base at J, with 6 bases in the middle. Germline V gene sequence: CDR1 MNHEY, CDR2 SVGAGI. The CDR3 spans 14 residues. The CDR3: CASSYSDSQETQYF. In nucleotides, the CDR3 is TGTGCCAGCAGTTACTCAGACAGCCAAGAGACCCAGTACTTC.

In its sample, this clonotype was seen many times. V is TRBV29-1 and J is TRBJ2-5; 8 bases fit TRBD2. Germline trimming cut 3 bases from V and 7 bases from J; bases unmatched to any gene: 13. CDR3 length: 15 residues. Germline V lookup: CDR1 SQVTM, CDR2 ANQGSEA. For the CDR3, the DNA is TGCAGCGTTGAGACGCCCTCGGGGGGGCGTGGGACCCAGTACTTC. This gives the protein CSVETPSGGRGTQYF.

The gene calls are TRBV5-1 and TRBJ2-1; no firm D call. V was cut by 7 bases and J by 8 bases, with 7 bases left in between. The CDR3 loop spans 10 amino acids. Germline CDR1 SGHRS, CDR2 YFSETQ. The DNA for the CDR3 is TGCGCCAGCCTCGGGCATGAGCAGTTCTTC. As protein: CASLGHEQFF.

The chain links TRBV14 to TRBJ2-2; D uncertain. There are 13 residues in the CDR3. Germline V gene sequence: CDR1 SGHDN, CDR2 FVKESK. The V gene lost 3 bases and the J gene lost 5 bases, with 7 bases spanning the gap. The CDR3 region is CASSHRSTGELFF. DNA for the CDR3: TGTGCCAGCAGCCACAGGTCAACCGGGGAGCTGTTTTTT.

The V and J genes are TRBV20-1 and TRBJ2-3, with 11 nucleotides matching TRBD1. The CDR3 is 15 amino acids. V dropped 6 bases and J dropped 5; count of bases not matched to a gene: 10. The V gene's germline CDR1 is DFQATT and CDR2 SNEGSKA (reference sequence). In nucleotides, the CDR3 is TGCAGTGCGAGCCAGGGACAGGGGGTTATAGATACGCAGTATTTT. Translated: CSASQGQGVIDTQYF.

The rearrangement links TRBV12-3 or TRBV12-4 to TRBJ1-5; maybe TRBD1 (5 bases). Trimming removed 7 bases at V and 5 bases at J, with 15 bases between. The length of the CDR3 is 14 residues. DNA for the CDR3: TGTGCCAGCAACGGGGGACGGCCTCATCAGCCCCAGCATTTT. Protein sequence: CASNGGRPHQPQHF.

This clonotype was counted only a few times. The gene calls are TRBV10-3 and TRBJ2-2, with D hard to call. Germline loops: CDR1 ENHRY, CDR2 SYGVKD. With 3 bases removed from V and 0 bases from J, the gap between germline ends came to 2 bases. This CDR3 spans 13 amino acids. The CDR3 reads CAISDPNTGELFF. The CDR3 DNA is TGTGCCATCAGTGACCCGAACACCGGGGAGCTGTTTTTT.

The CDR3 DNA is TGCGCCAGCAGCGCCACCAGGGAAACCGGGGAGCTGTTTTTT. It yields the protein CASSATRETGELFF. The genes are TRBV5-1 and TRBJ2-2, with D possibly matching TRBD1 (5 bases). CDR3 size: 14 residues. V shed 4 bases and J shed 5 bases, with 12 bases lying between them. Germline V gene data show CDR1 as SGHRS and CDR2 as YFSETQ.

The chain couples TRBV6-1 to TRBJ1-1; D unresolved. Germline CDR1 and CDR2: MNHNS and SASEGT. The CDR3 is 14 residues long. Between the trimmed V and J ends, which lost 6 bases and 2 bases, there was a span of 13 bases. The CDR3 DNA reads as TGTGCCAGCAGCTGGCCGGCTGGAAACACTGAAGCTTTCTTT. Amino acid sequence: CASSWPAGNTEAFF.

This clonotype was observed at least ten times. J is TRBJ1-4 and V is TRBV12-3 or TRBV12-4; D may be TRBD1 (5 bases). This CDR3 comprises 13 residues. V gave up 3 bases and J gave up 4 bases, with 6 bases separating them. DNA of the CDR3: TGTGCCAGCAGTTTCGGGGGTAATGAAAAACTGTTTTTT. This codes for CASSFGGNEKLFF.

CDR3 bases: TGTGCCAGCAGCTCTCCAGGTCGGGGACGCACTGAAGCTTTCTTT. It is translated as CASSSPGRGRTEAFF. This chain connects TRBV12-3 or TRBV12-4 to TRBJ1-1; possibly TRBD1 for D (5 bases). Trimming shortened V by 6 bases and J by 4 bases, and 18 bases separated the two germline ends. The CDR3 runs 15 residues.

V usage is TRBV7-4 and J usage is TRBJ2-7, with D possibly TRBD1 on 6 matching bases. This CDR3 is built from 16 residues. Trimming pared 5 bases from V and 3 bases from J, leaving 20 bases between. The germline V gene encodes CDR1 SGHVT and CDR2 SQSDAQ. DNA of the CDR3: TGTGCCAGCAGCCCACTGACAGGTACACTCCGCTACGAGCAGTACGTC. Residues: CASSPLTGTLRYEQYV.